Here is one TCR beta chain with its context. The entry originates in a study of Ad26.COV2.S vaccination and SARS-CoV-2 variants. Clones were sequenced by immunoSEQ multiplex PCR, and TCRdb holds only the in-frame ones, with some missing. The sample yields fewer than 100,000 clones, 82% seen once. The CDR3 has 15 amino acids. CDR1 is MNHEY, CDR2 SVGAGI, per germline. J gave up 5 bases and V 7 bases, and 13 bases lay outside the gene matches. The chain links TRBV6-5 to TRBJ2-5, with TRBD2 matching 7 bases. This TCR was sampled from a human donor who had recovered from COVID-19. The specimen comprised peripheral blood, sampled after recovery from COVID-19. The CDR3 region is CASTQDGGVAETQYF. Written as DNA, the CDR3 is TGTGCCAGCACTCAAGATGGGGGGGTCGCTGAGACCCAGTACTTC.